This TCR beta chain is drawn from a study of cytomegalovirus exposure and HLA in healthy donors. Notes on the study in general: Researchers left out some V segments, among them TRBV6-2 and TRBV6-3, as indistinguishable.

CDR3 length: 12 amino acids. Trimming shortened V by 5 bases and J by 5 bases, and 9 bases separated the two germline ends. The V gene's germline CDR1 is SEHNR and CDR2 FQNEAQ (reference sequence). With respect to this clone: The antigen is not known.

PCR employed 60 Vbeta and 13 Jbeta primers. Only in-frame clones appear in the TCRdb table, and some are missing; sequencing was by immunoSEQ multiplex PCR. The top ten hold around 4.1% of the sample, which has fewer than 200,000 clones, over 80% seen once. This clonotype was sampled from a woman between 45 and 65 years old in good health and CMV-seropositive. Sequencing used PBMCs. V and J are TRBV7-9 and TRBJ2-5; tentative D call: TRBD1 (5 bases). The DNA of the CDR3 is TGTGCCAGCAGCACGGCAGGGGAGACCCAGTACTTC. It is translated as CASSTAGETQYF.